These 29 T cell receptor beta chains came from one sample sequenced in a study of blood T cell repertoires in COVID-19. Data came from immunoSEQ multiplex PCR; TCRdb stores just in-frame clones and leaves some out. Of 200,000 to 250,000 clones in the sample, around four fifths were seen once. The sample taken for sequencing was peripheral blood. The receptors were sampled from a man younger than 45 with active or convalescent COVID-19.

The CDR3 loop reads CASSFGFGVRQPQHF. The CDR3 region has the DNA TGTGCCAGCAGTTTTGGTTTCGGGGTCCGTCAGCCCCAGCATTTT. The genes are TRBV28 and TRBJ1-5; D gene unclear. V lost 3 bases and J lost 6, with 15 bases in between. The CDR3 totals 15 residues. Germline V gene sequence: CDR1 MDHEN, CDR2 SYDVKM.

This clone showed up just a few times. This chain links TRBV5-4 with TRBJ2-1, with 7 bases matching TRBD1. CDR3 length equals 11 residues. The J segment lost 8 bases and the V segment lost 6 bases, leaving 2 bases of the junction unmatched. CDR1 is SGHNT, CDR2 YYREEE, per germline (reference sequence). CDR3 DNA: TGTGCCAGCACACAGGGGTATGAGCAGTTCTTC. Its protein is CASTQGYEQFF.

This chain joins TRBV5-1 and TRBJ2-5, with 10 nucleotides matching TRBD2. The CDR3 is 15 residues long. The J segment lost 2 bases and the V segment lost 4 bases, leaving 5 bases of the junction unmatched. The germline V gene encodes CDR1 SGHRS and CDR2 YFSETQ. CDR3 sequence: CASSPSGGVQETQYF. The CDR3 DNA is TGCGCCAGCAGCCCGAGCGGGGGGGTACAAGAGACCCAGTACTTC.

The CDR3 DNA follows: TGCGCCAGCAGCCCCGCAGGGTGGGAGACCCAGTACTTC. Translating it yields CASSPAGWETQYF. The rearrangement joins TRBV5-1 to TRBJ2-5; a possible D gene is TRBD1 (5 bases). The V gene lost 4 bases and the J gene lost 5 bases, with 12 bases spanning the gap. The CDR3 totals 13 residues. Germline V gene lookup returns CDR1 SGHRS and CDR2 YFSETQ.

This chain's CDR3 is CAISEVGAGQPQHF. DNA for the CDR3: TGTGCCATCAGTGAGGTGGGGGCTGGGCAGCCCCAGCATTTT. This chain uses TRBV10-3 with TRBJ1-5; possible D gene TRBD1, 6 bases. With 2 bases removed from V and 7 bases from J, the gap between germline ends came to 12 bases. The CDR3 consists of 14 residues. Germline V gene sequence: CDR1 ENHRY, CDR2 SYGVKD.

This clone appeared once. This chain joins TRBV28 and TRBJ1-1, with 8 bases that match TRBD1. Germline CDR1 MDHEN, CDR2 SYDVKM. This CDR3 has 17 residues. V dropped 1 base and J dropped 5; count of bases not matched to a gene: 12. CDR3 coding DNA: TGTGCCAGCAGTTTATACCCCGGACAGGGAGTTAGAACTGAAGCTTTCTTT. Its translation: CASSLYPGQGVRTEAFF.

This clone was detected only a few times. The rearrangement uses TRBV19 and TRBJ2-1, with D possibly TRBD2 on 5 matching bases. V lost 8 bases, J lost 0 bases, and 14 bases lay in between. This CDR3 comprises 15 residues. Germline CDR1 and CDR2: LNHDA and SQIVND (reference sequence). The CDR3 is CASQSGGSSYNEQFF. CDR3 sequence (DNA): TGTGCCAGTCAGAGCGGCGGAAGCTCCTACAATGAGCAGTTCTTC.

This clone was recorded only once. V usage is TRBV6-2 or TRBV6-3 and J usage is TRBJ1-4; a possible D gene is TRBD1 (6 bases). This CDR3 contains 12 residues. The V gene's germline CDR1 is MNHEY and CDR2 SVGEGT. V lost 2 bases and J lost 13, with 11 bases in between. CDR3 protein: CASSYAGDILFF. CDR3 nucleotide sequence: TGTGCCAGCAGTTACGCGGGGGACATACTGTTTTTT.

The J gene is TRBJ1-5, the V gene TRBV28, with TRBD1 matching over 8 bases. Germline CDR1 reads MDHEN; CDR2 reads SYDVKM. This CDR3 contains 17 residues. V was pared by 4 bases and J by 7 bases, with 15 bases of the junction left unmatched. The CDR3 DNA follows: TGTGCCAGCAGTTCCCCCGGACAGGGAATGTCTGGGCAGCCCCAGCATTTT. Translating gives CASSSPGQGMSGQPQHF.

The chain is built from TRBV28 and TRBJ1-3; D unresolved. The CDR3 is 13 residues long. Germline CDR1 and CDR2: MDHEN and SYDVKM. V was clipped by 6 bases and J by 7 bases, with 13 bases between them. DNA of the CDR3: TGTGCCAGCAGAGAGAGAAGCGGGAACACCATATATTTT. Translating gives CASRERSGNTIYF. The variable domain in full, completed from reference TRBV28 and TRBJ1-3, reads DVKVTQSSRYLVKRTGEKVFLECVQDMDHENMFWYRQDPGLGLRLIYFSYDVKMKEKGDIPEGYSVSREKKERFSLILESASTNQTSMYLCASRERSGNTIYFGEGSWLTVV.

V usage is TRBV6-5 and J usage is TRBJ1-2, with D unresolved. Germline V gene lookup returns CDR1 MNHEY and CDR2 SVGAGI. This CDR3 has 13 amino acids. The V and J ends lost 5 bases and 10 bases respectively, with 17 bases between them. For the CDR3, the DNA is TGTGCCAGCAGTCCCGACACGAATGATGTCTACACCTTC. The encoded protein is CASSPDTNDVYTF.

This clone was seen just once. The junction differs from germline at one of its ends, possibly a read error. V gene TRBV5-1 combines with J gene TRBJ1-2, with a possible D match to TRBD1 (5 bases). Germline V gene sequence: CDR1 SGHRS, CDR2 YFSETQ. This CDR3 has 16 residues. CDR3 region: CARSARDGGVNYGYTF. The CDR3 nucleotides are TGCGCCCGCAGCGCCAGGGATGGGGGGGTTAACTATGGCTACACCTTC. The full variable domain, rest sourced from reference TRBV5-1 and TRBJ1-2, is KAGVTQTPRYLIKTRGQQVTLSCSPISGHRSVSWYQQTPGQGLQFLFEYFSETQRNKGNFPGRFSGRQFSNSRSEMNVSTLELGDSALYLCARSARDGGVNYGYTFGSGTRLTVV.

CDR3 sequence: CASSTAGPSYEQYF. CDR3 nucleotides: TGTGCCAGCAGTACAGCTGGGCCTTCCTACGAGCAGTACTTC. The chain employs TRBV27 and TRBJ2-7; D is ambiguous. V dropped 5 bases and J dropped 1 base, with 12 bases sitting between them. This CDR3 is 14 amino acids long. Germline loops: CDR1 MNHEY, CDR2 SMNVEV (reference sequence).

Points on this clone: Other nucleotide sequences in the sample specify the same CDR3. This chain links TRBV6-2 or TRBV6-3 with TRBJ2-6; no definite D call. This CDR3 has 15 amino acids. The V gene's germline CDR1 is MNHEY and CDR2 SVGEGT. With 3 bases removed from V and 4 bases from J, the gap between germline ends came to 10 bases. CDR3 DNA: TGTGCCAGCAGTTATGTGGGCTCAGGGGCCAACGTCCTGACTTTC. It is translated as CASSYVGSGANVLTF.

This clone was detected once. This sequence joins TRBV4-3 and TRBJ2-3; 9 nucleotides line up with TRBD2. The germline CDR1 and CDR2 sequences are LGHNA and YSLEER. The V and J ends lost 0 bases and 1 base, in that order; junction bases with no gene match: 5. The CDR3 is 17 residues long. CDR3 DNA: TGCGCCAGCAGCCAAGATCCCCCTAGCGGGGGCACAGATACGCAGTATTTT. It specifies CASSQDPPSGGTDTQYF.

The rearrangement uses TRBV7-2 and TRBJ1-1, with 8 positions matching TRBD1. This CDR3 contains 13 residues. V shed 5 bases and J 5 bases; nucleotides not matched to a gene: 4. Germline assignment: CDR1 SGHTA and CDR2 FQGNSA. CDR3 protein: CASSGQGLTEAFF. The CDR3 DNA sequence: TGTGCCAGCAGCGGACAGGGTCTGACTGAAGCTTTCTTT.

The sample holds one count of this clone. This chain uses TRBV7-2 with TRBJ1-3, with 7 bases aligning to TRBD1. The CDR3 has 12 residues. V shed 6 bases and J 7 bases; nucleotides not matched to a gene: 3. Germline values: CDR1 SGHTA, CDR2 FQGNSA. This CDR3 is CASRSGGNTIYF. The CDR3 coding sequence is TGTGCCAGCAGGTCAGGGGGGAACACCATATATTTT.

The chain is built from TRBV4-2 and TRBJ2-1; D possibly corresponds to TRBD2 (6 bases). CDR3 length: 14 amino acids. V was clipped by 4 bases and J by 7 bases, with 14 bases between them. Germline CDR1 reads LGHNA; CDR2 reads YNFKEQ. Written as DNA, the CDR3 is TGTGCCAGCAGCCCCTTGAGAGGGAGGAATGAGCAGTTCTTC. Translation: CASSPLRGRNEQFF.

This chain links TRBV30 with TRBJ2-3, with 7 positions matching TRBD2. V lost 3 bases and J lost 0; bases outside the gene matches: 3. Germline CDR1 GTSNPN, CDR2 SVGIG (reference sequence). The CDR3 consists of 14 residues. CDR3 in DNA: TGTGCCTGGAGGAAAGCGGGGAGCACAGATACGCAGTATTTT. It translates to CAWRKAGSTDTQYF.

V is TRBV28 and J is TRBJ1-6, with no clear D. Between the trimmed V and J ends, which lost 6 bases and 5 bases, there was a span of 14 bases. Germline V gives CDR1 MDHEN, CDR2 SYDVKM. The CDR3 is made up of 15 amino acids. DNA of the CDR3: TGTGCCAGCAGCCATCAGCGAACCGATAATTCACCCCTCCACTTT. Translation: CASSHQRTDNSPLHF.

This clone was observed a few times. This chain links TRBV29-1 with TRBJ1-4; D is possibly TRBD1 (5 bases). CDR1 and CDR2 from the germline V gene are SQVTM and ANQGSEA. This CDR3 has 15 residues. V was shortened by 7 bases and J by 3 bases, with 18 bases between the two germline ends. CDR3: CSAQGPGGANEKLFF. The CDR3 DNA follows: TGCAGCGCACAAGGACCGGGGGGAGCTAATGAAAAACTGTTTTTT.

J is TRBJ2-2 and V is TRBV2, with D perhaps TRBD1 (6 bases). V lost 0 bases and J 2 bases, leaving 16 bases between the germline ends. Germline V gene sequence: CDR1 SNHLY, CDR2 FYNNEI. The CDR3 consists of 18 residues. CDR3: CASSEALLRQDNTGELFF. CDR3 bases: TGTGCCAGCAGTGAAGCGCTTTTGAGACAGGACAACACCGGGGAGCTGTTTTTT.

There are a few counts of this clone. V gene TRBV5-1 combines with J gene TRBJ2-7; no firm D call. Trimming removed 1 base from V and 2 bases from J, with 7 bases in between. The CDR3 runs to 13 residues. Germline V gene lookup returns CDR1 SGHRS and CDR2 YFSETQ. CDR3: CASSLTETYEQYF. CDR3 nucleotides: TGCGCCAGCAGCTTGACGGAGACCTACGAGCAGTACTTC.

This chain links TRBV19 with TRBJ1-2, with 11 bases matching TRBD1. The CDR3 has 14 residues. Per the germline V gene, CDR1 is LNHDA and CDR2 is SQIVND (reference sequence). With 6 bases clipped from V and 6 bases from J, the junction kept 6 bases outside the gene matches. In DNA form, the CDR3 reads TGTGCCAGTAGGGACAGGGGGCGCCAGGATGGCTACACCTTC. Its protein product is CASRDRGRQDGYTF.

V usage is TRBV7-2 and J usage is TRBJ1-4; TRBD1 aligns across 7 bases. After removal of 7 bases from V and 4 bases from J, the junction contained 9 bases not matched to a gene. The CDR3 has 15 residues. The germline gives CDR1 SGHTA, CDR2 FQGNSA. The CDR3 nucleotides read TGTGCCAGCACCCGGACAGGCCGTCTTAATGAAAAACTGTTTTTT. This gives the protein CASTRTGRLNEKLFF.

J is TRBJ2-3 and V is TRBV5-1; D possibly corresponds to TRBD1 (5 bases). The CDR3 totals 14 residues. Germline CDR1 SGHRS, CDR2 YFSETQ. V was pared by 9 bases and J by 4 bases, with 18 bases between. The CDR3 nucleotides read TGCGCCACCACCCAGGGTGGAGCCGCAGATACGCAGTATTTT. Translating gives CATTQGGAADTQYF.

This clone was detected only a few times. CDR3 in amino acids: CASSQETGARDEQFF. CDR3 in DNA: TGTGCCAGCAGCCAAGAGACAGGGGCGCGGGATGAGCAGTTCTTC. J is TRBJ2-1 and V is TRBV3-1 (or the pseudogene TRBV3-2); 8 bases line up with TRBD1. Losses at the gene ends were 0 bases for V and 8 bases for J; bases not matched to a gene: 6. Germline V gene lookup returns CDR1 LGHDT and CDR2 YNNKEL (reference sequence). The CDR3 has 15 amino acids.

The J gene is TRBJ2-3, the V gene TRBV15, with 10 bases lining up with TRBD1. From germline, CDR1 is LNHNV and CDR2 YYDKDF (reference sequence). V lost 5 bases to trimming and J lost 3 bases; unmatched junction nucleotides: 5. CDR3 size: 15 residues. In DNA, the CDR3 is TGTGCCACCAGCGCCCGGGACAGGGGAACAGATACGCAGTATTTT. Amino acid sequence: CATSARDRGTDTQYF.

The rearrangement uses TRBV28 and TRBJ1-5, with a weak D call TRBD1 (5 bases). CDR3 length: 12 residues. Germline CDR1 and CDR2: MDHEN and SYDVKM. V gave up 1 base and J gave up 9 bases, with 7 bases separating them. The CDR3 DNA reads TGTGCCAGCAGTTTATCCACAGGGCCCCAGCATTTT. It codes for CASSLSTGPQHF.